This is a list of T cell receptor beta chains from one sample in a study of blood T cell repertoires in COVID-19. The repertoire was sequenced with immunoSEQ multiplex PCR; TCRdb's copy has only in-frame clones and lacks some. The sample contains some 340,000 clones, 85% of which appear only once. Sequences were obtained from peripheral blood. The receptors shown here come from a woman aged 18 to 35 with acute or convalescent COVID-19. The CDR3 runs from the conserved cysteine through the conserved F or W. Each record gives: D gene, V gene, J gene, clone size, CDR3 DNA, CDR3 protein. D genes are given only for firm matches. Clone size is stated in some rows and not others, as once, few, many or a class when expanded.

D: -; V: TRBV15; J: TRBJ2-1; size: -; DNA: TGTGCCACCAGCAGAGATCCGGTTCGGGGTGAGCAGTTCTTC; CDR3: CATSRDPVRGEQFF
D: -; V: TRBV10-2; J: TRBJ1-1; size: -; DNA: TGCGCCAGCAGTGAAACTGTGGTGAACACTGAAGCTTTCTTT; CDR3: CASSETVVNTEAFF
D: -; V: TRBV6-5; J: TRBJ1-1; size: -; DNA: TGTGCCAGCAGTTACTCGCGGGGGGAGGGCACTGAAGCTTTCTTT; CDR3: CASSYSRGEGTEAFF
D: TRBD1; V: TRBV5-4; J: TRBJ2-5; size: -; DNA: TGTGCCAGCAGCCCCGGGACAGGGGATAGGGGAGAGACCCAGTACTTC; CDR3: CASSPGTGDRGETQYF
D: -; V: TRBV11-2; J: TRBJ1-1; size: -; DNA: TGTGCCAGCACTTTGTTAGGCGGGGGGGCATACGGCACTGAAGCTTTCTTT; CDR3: CASTLLGGGAYGTEAFF
D: -; V: TRBV2; J: TRBJ2-1; size: -; DNA: TGTGCCAGCAGTGAAGTTAGCCTCTACAATGAGCAGTTCTTC; CDR3: CASSEVSLYNEQFF
D: -; V: TRBV6-5; J: TRBJ2-7; size: -; DNA: TGTGCCAGCAGTTACCTTCTTAATGCCTACGAGCAGTACTTC; CDR3: CASSYLLNAYEQYF
D: TRBD1; V: TRBV5-1; J: TRBJ1-1; size: -; DNA: TGCGCCAGCAGAACCGGACAGGGGGCGAACACTGAAGCTTTCTTT; CDR3: CASRTGQGANTEAFF
D: -; V: TRBV7-2; J: TRBJ1-2; size: few; DNA: TGTGCCAGCAGCTTAGGGACAGCCTATGGCTACACCTTC; CDR3: CASSLGTAYGYTF
D: TRBD1; V: TRBV11-2; J: TRBJ1-2; size: -; DNA: TGTGCCAGCAGCTTAGTGCGACAGGGGAGCTATGGCTACACCTTC; CDR3: CASSLVRQGSYGYTF
D: -; V: TRBV5-1; J: TRBJ2-3; size: -; DNA: TGCGCCAGCAGCCTCGGGGTGACCACCACAGATACGCAGTATTTT; CDR3: CASSLGVTTTDTQYF
D: -; V: TRBV4-1; J: TRBJ2-2; size: few; DNA: TGCGCCAGCAGGGGGGTTGGAGGGGCCGGGGAGCTGTTTTTT; CDR3: CASRGVGGAGELFF
D: -; V: TRBV3-1/TRBV3-2; J: TRBJ1-3; size: -; DNA: TGTGCCAGCAGTACAGGGACAATCGGAAACACCATATATTTT; CDR3: CASSTGTIGNTIYF
D: -; V: TRBV6-5; J: TRBJ2-1; size: -; DNA: TGTGCCAGCAGTTACTCGAACGGCGGGCCGTACAATGAGCAGTTCTTC; CDR3: CASSYSNGGPYNEQFF
D: TRBD1; V: TRBV10-3; J: TRBJ1-3; size: few; DNA: TGTGCCATCAGTGAGTTCCAGGGGGCGCGGGGAAACACCATATATTTT; CDR3: CAISEFQGARGNTIYF
D: TRBD1; V: TRBV5-1; J: TRBJ1-2; size: -; DNA: TGCGCCAGCAGCTCCCTACAGACAGGGGACTATGGCTACACCTTC; CDR3: CASSSLQTGDYGYTF
D: -; V: TRBV29-1; J: TRBJ1-5; size: -; DNA: TGCAGCGCCCCCAGGGGCGGCCAGCCCCAGCATTTT; CDR3: CSAPRGGQPQHF
D: -; V: TRBV25-1; J: TRBJ2-2; size: -; DNA: TGTGCCAGCAGTATTAAGGCAGGGAACACCGGGGAGCTGTTTTTT; CDR3: CASSIKAGNTGELFF
D: -; V: TRBV10-3; J: TRBJ1-2; size: -; DNA: TGTGCCATCAACTTGGGGGGAGCCGGCTACACCTTC; CDR3: CAINLGGAGYTF
D: -; V: TRBV4-1; J: TRBJ1-2; size: -; DNA: TGCGCCAGCAGCCAGGGGACAAGCGGCTACACCTTC; CDR3: CASSQGTSGYTF
D: -; V: TRBV7-8; J: TRBJ2-7; size: -; DNA: TGTGCCAGCAGCTTAGACAGGGTCTACGAGCAGTACTTC; CDR3: CASSLDRVYEQYF
D: -; V: TRBV27; J: TRBJ1-2; size: few; DNA: TGTGCCAGCAGTCCAGGGGTGCTCTATGGCTACACCTTC; CDR3: CASSPGVLYGYTF
D: -; V: TRBV24-1; J: TRBJ2-7; size: -; DNA: TGTGCCACCAGTGCCTGGGGAGGAAGCGAGCAGTACTTC; CDR3: CATSAWGGSEQYF
D: TRBD2; V: TRBV9; J: TRBJ2-3; size: -; DNA: TGTGCCAGCAGCTCACGGACTAGCGGGGAATCATGGGATACGCAGTATTTT; CDR3: CASSSRTSGESWDTQYF
D: -; V: TRBV6-1; J: TRBJ1-2; size: few; DNA: TGTGCCAGCAGTGAAGGGGGAGGAACTAGCACCTTC; CDR3: CASSEGGGTSTF
D: TRBD2; V: TRBV5-8; J: TRBJ2-1; size: -; DNA: TGTGCCAGCAGCTTGGGGGTAGCGGGAGGGCCCGATGAGCAGTTCTTC; CDR3: CASSLGVAGGPDEQFF
D: -; V: TRBV19; J: TRBJ1-6; size: -; DNA: TGTGCCAGTAGTATAGTCGAGGGAAGGAATTCACCCCTCCACTTT; CDR3: CASSIVEGRNSPLHF
D: -; V: TRBV6-5; J: TRBJ1-2; size: -; DNA: TGTGCCAGCAGGGACAGACCAGCTAACTATGGCTACACCTTC; CDR3: CASRDRPANYGYTF
D: TRBD2; V: TRBV5-1; J: TRBJ2-1; size: -; DNA: TGCGCCAGTACAACGGGACTAGCGGGGGGCGCCGATGAGCAGTTCTTC; CDR3: CASTTGLAGGADEQFF
D: TRBD1; V: TRBV3-1/TRBV3-2; J: TRBJ2-5; size: -; DNA: TGTGCCAGCAGCCCCGGACAGGGCCTGGAGGAGACCCAGTACTTC; CDR3: CASSPGQGLEETQYF
D: TRBD1; V: TRBV28; J: TRBJ2-3; size: -; DNA: TGTGCCAGCCTCACCCGACAGGGGGCCGGAGATACGCAGTATTTT; CDR3: CASLTRQGAGDTQYF
D: -; V: TRBV28; J: TRBJ1-3; size: -; DNA: TGTGCCAGCAGCCCTACGGGGGACTCGGGGGGAAACACCATATATTTT; CDR3: CASSPTGDSGGNTIYF
D: -; V: TRBV27; J: TRBJ1-1; size: few; DNA: TGTGCCAGCAGTTTATTTCCAGGAACGAACACTGAAGCTTTCTTT; CDR3: CASSLFPGTNTEAFF
D: -; V: TRBV20-1; J: TRBJ2-1; size: -; DNA: TGCAGTGCTAGTTATGGTCTGGCTAGCTCCTACAATGAGCAGTTCTTC; CDR3: CSASYGLASSYNEQFF
D: -; V: TRBV24-1; J: TRBJ1-5; size: -; DNA: TGTGCCACCTCTCCATCGCACAGGAGAGACAATCAGCCCCAGCATTTT; CDR3: CATSPSHRRDNQPQHF
D: -; V: TRBV6-1; J: TRBJ2-5; size: -; DNA: TGTGCCAGCAGTGAAGCGCGGAGGAAAGAGACCCAGTACTTC; CDR3: CASSEARRKETQYF
D: TRBD1; V: TRBV28; J: TRBJ1-5; size: -; DNA: TGTGCCAGCAGTTCCATACTTTCCGGGACAGCCGACTCTTATAGCAATCAGCCCCAGCATTTT; CDR3: CASSSILSGTADSYSNQPQHF
D: -; V: TRBV7-8; J: TRBJ2-1; size: -; DNA: TGTGCCAGCAGCCTCACTAGTTACAATGAGCAGTTCTTC; CDR3: CASSLTSYNEQFF
D: TRBD1; V: TRBV30; J: TRBJ1-5; size: -; DNA: TGTGCCTGGAGTGGTCGCAGGGGGAATCAGCCCCAGCATTTT; CDR3: CAWSGRRGNQPQHF
D: -; V: TRBV9; J: TRBJ1-1; size: -; DNA: TGTGCCAGCAGCGTAGATGGGGGGGACACTGAAGCTTTCTTT; CDR3: CASSVDGGDTEAFF
D: TRBD1; V: TRBV2; J: TRBJ2-7; size: -; DNA: TGTGCCAGCACAAGGACAGGTTCCTACGAGCAGTACTTC; CDR3: CASTRTGSYEQYF
D: -; V: TRBV20-1; J: TRBJ1-2; size: -; DNA: TGCAGTGCCAGGGAGGGCTATGGCTACACCTTC; CDR3: CSAREGYGYTF
D: TRBD1; V: TRBV2; J: TRBJ2-7; size: -; DNA: TGTGCCAGCAGTCAGGACAGGGGCTACGAGCAGTACTTC; CDR3: CASSQDRGYEQYF
D: TRBD1; V: TRBV5-1; J: TRBJ2-3; size: -; DNA: TGCGCCAGCAGCTCCGGACAGGAAAGCACAGATACGCAGTATTTT; CDR3: CASSSGQESTDTQYF
D: -; V: TRBV7-9; J: TRBJ1-3; size: -; DNA: TGTGCCAGCAGCCGCGGGCGGTTAGGAAACACCATATATTTT; CDR3: CASSRGRLGNTIYF
D: TRBD1; V: TRBV5-5; J: TRBJ2-1; size: -; DNA: TGTGCCAGTGGGACAGGACCAAGCTCCTACAATGAGCAGTTCTTC; CDR3: CASGTGPSSYNEQFF
D: -; V: TRBV7-3; J: TRBJ2-6; size: -; DNA: TGTGCCAGCAGCCCCGGGGTATCGGGGGCCAACGTCCTGACTTTC; CDR3: CASSPGVSGANVLTF